What follows describes a single TCR beta chain. Its specificity is unknown. This sample is part of a study of CD8 T cells in ankylosing spondylitis. Study-level findings and limits: Within ankylosing spondylitis blood, a TCR beta motif made up of roughly eight highly homologous variants appeared to be characteristic.

Between the trimmed V and J ends, which lost 1 base and 5 bases, there was a span of 18 bases. In germline, CDR1 is MGHDK, CDR2 SYGVNS. CDR3 length equals 17 residues. MiXCR, run by TCRdb on the 5' RACE reads, gives a single entry per CDR3 protein. Among 700,000 to 850,000 distinct CDR3 sequences listed, 10% to 15% were seen once. The gene calls are TRBV25-1 and TRBJ2-1, with a tentative D call TRBD2 (7 bases). The receptor was isolated from a male donor with ankylosing spondylitis. Material: blood, either unsorted or a sorted T cell fraction (not recorded which). CDR3 coding DNA: TGTGCCAGCAGTGAATGGGGGGCGGGGGCCAGGCACAATGAGCAGTTCTTC. It codes for CASSEWGAGARHNEQFF.